The 4 T cell receptor beta chains presented below share a single source sample, sequenced in a study of blood T cell repertoires in COVID-19. Only in-frame clones appear in the TCRdb table, and some are missing; sequencing was by immunoSEQ multiplex PCR. The profile shows approximately 230,000 clones, about 80% of them singletons. Sequences were obtained from PBMCs or T cells enriched from blood (not recorded which). All receptors come from a middle-aged man who had recovered from COVID-19.

This clone was recorded only once. V usage is TRBV4-3 and J usage is TRBJ1-1; 7 bases line up with TRBD1. The trim removed 4 bases at V and 2 bases at J, leaving 10 bases unmatched. The CDR3 loop spans 16 amino acids. CDR1 LGHNA and CDR2 YSLEER come from the germline V gene. For the CDR3, the DNA is TGCGCCAGCAGCCCAACCACAGGGGCTCTCAACACTGAAGCTTTCTTT. Protein product: CASSPTTGALNTEAFF.

This sequence joins TRBV18 and TRBJ2-3; D remains unclear. The CDR3 runs to 15 residues. V gave up 4 bases and J gave up 0 bases, with 11 bases separating them. Germline V lookup: CDR1 KGHSH, CDR2 LQKENI. CDR3 nucleotides: TGTGCCAGCTCACTAGCTCCTACTAGCACAGATACGCAGTATTTT. Translated: CASSLAPTSTDTQYF. Full variable domain (rest looked up from reference TRBV18 and TRBJ2-3): NAGVMQNPRHLVRRRGQEARLRCSPMKGHSHVYWYRQLPEEGLKFMVYLQKENIIDESGMPKERFSAEFPKEGPSILRIQQVVRGDSAAYFCASSLAPTSTDTQYFGPGTRLTVL.

This clone was observed once. This chain joins TRBV2 and TRBJ1-5; 8 positions match TRBD1. Germline V gene sequence: CDR1 SNHLY, CDR2 FYNNEI. The CDR3 is 13 residues long. Germline trimming cut 6 bases from V and 5 bases from J; bases unmatched to any gene: 3. For the CDR3, the DNA is TGTGCCAGCAGGGGACAGGTGGATCAGCCCCAGCATTTT. Translated, it gives CASRGQVDQPQHF.

The chain couples TRBV28 to TRBJ2-7; D possibly corresponds to TRBD1 (5 bases). The V end was cut by 5 bases, the J end by 3 bases, with 11 bases between. This CDR3 comprises 13 residues. Germline loops: CDR1 MDHEN, CDR2 SYDVKM. In nucleotides, the CDR3 is TGTGCCAGCAGTATGGGGCTAGGCTACGAGCAGTACTTC. Amino acid sequence: CASSMGLGYEQYF.